Sequencing of this T cell receptor (beta chain) was carried out in a study of siplizumab effects on memory and regulatory T cells. Broader study findings: Controls had 26.9% Treg-derived mappable alloreactive CD4+ clones on average, versus approximately 70% with siplizumab. Apparently more diverse than memory cells, naive T cells also seemed major alloresponse contributors.

With respect to this clone: Antigen: not known.

Each sample contributed around 10^5 TCR templates to the assay. The data were produced by immunoSEQ multiplex PCR, yet TCRdb's version contains in-frame clones alone and is incomplete. The sample contains about 91,000 clones, around 95% of which appear only once. The CDR3 is made up of 12 amino acids. Trimming shortened V by 5 bases and J by 8 bases, and 12 bases separated the two germline ends. Germline V gene data show CDR1 as SGHTA and CDR2 as FQGNSA. The receptor was derived from a human donor in good health. Sample: naive CD4+ T cells sorted from blood. The genes are TRBV7-2 and TRBJ1-2, with unresolved D. The CDR3 nucleotides are TGTGCCAGCAGCACCAACGCGGGAGGCTACACCTTC. Translating gives CASSTNAGGYTF.